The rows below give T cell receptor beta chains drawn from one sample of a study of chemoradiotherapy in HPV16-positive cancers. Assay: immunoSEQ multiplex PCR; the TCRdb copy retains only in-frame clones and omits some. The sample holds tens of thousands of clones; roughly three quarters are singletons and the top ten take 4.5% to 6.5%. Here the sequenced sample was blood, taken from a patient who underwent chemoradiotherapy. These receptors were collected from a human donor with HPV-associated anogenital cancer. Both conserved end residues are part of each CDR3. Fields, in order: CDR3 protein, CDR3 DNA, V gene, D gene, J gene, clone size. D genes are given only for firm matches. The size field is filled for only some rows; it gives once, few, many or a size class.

cdr3_aa: CASSYRQGGDTEAFF
cdr3_nt: TGTGCCAGCAGCTACAGACAGGGCGGGGACACTGAAGCTTTCTTT
v_call: TRBV7-2
d_call: TRBD1
j_call: TRBJ1-1
clone_size: .

cdr3_aa: CASSRTSGGGEQFF
cdr3_nt: TGTGCCAGCAGCCGGACTAGCGGGGGAGGCGAGCAGTTCTTC
v_call: TRBV6-1
d_call: TRBD2
j_call: TRBJ2-1
clone_size: .

cdr3_aa: CASSHPTSGGAVEQYF
cdr3_nt: TGCGCCAGCAGCCACCCCACTAGCGGGGGGGCCGTCGAGCAGTACTTC
v_call: TRBV5-1
d_call: TRBD2
j_call: TRBJ2-7
clone_size: .

cdr3_aa: CASSLVHDTQYF
cdr3_nt: TGTGCCAGCAGCTTGGTACACGATACGCAGTATTTT
v_call: TRBV5-5
d_call: .
j_call: TRBJ2-3
clone_size: .

cdr3_aa: CSGIYYGYTF
cdr3_nt: TGCAGTGGCATCTACTATGGCTACACCTTC
v_call: TRBV20-1
d_call: .
j_call: TRBJ1-2
clone_size: once

cdr3_aa: CASSERRADTQYF
cdr3_nt: TGCGCCAGCAGTGAGCGCAGGGCTGATACGCAGTATTTT
v_call: TRBV10-1
d_call: .
j_call: TRBJ2-3
clone_size: .

cdr3_aa: CASSIAGGAQETQYF
cdr3_nt: TGTGCCAGCAGCATAGCGGGGGGCGCGCAAGAGACCCAGTACTTC
v_call: TRBV7-2
d_call: TRBD2
j_call: TRBJ2-5
clone_size: once

cdr3_aa: CASSITGGTEAFF
cdr3_nt: TGTGCCAGCAGCATTACAGGGGGCACTGAAGCTTTCTTT
v_call: TRBV7-2
d_call: TRBD1
j_call: TRBJ1-1
clone_size: .

cdr3_aa: CASRLAGVTDTQYF
cdr3_nt: TGCGCCAGCCGGTTAGCGGGGGTGACAGATACGCAGTATTTT
v_call: TRBV5-1
d_call: TRBD2
j_call: TRBJ2-3
clone_size: .

cdr3_aa: CASSPTGQGYGYTF
cdr3_nt: TGTGCCAGCTCACCTACGGGACAGGGCTATGGCTACACCTTC
v_call: TRBV18
d_call: TRBD1
j_call: TRBJ1-2
clone_size: .